The source of this TCR beta chain is a study of blood T cells in healthy people across ages. The second PCR ran roughly 6 to 11 cycles with a sample-barcoded 5' primer and J-beta primers. MiXCR was run by TCRdb on the 5' RACE reads, yielding one entry per CDR3 protein. Of almost 550,000 distinct CDR3 sequences in the sample, 24% were seen once. Germline CDR1 is SEHNR and CDR2 is FQNEAQ (reference sequence). The CDR3 extends over 16 amino acids. The V gene lost 1 base and the J gene lost 0 bases, with 12 bases spanning the gap. This sample was shared with a second study, whose subject was T cells of mothers and their children.

This chain links TRBV7-9 with TRBJ1-1, with D maybe TRBD1 (6 bases). The receptor was isolated from a boy younger than 18 in good health. Sequenced: blood. DNA of the CDR3: TGTGCCAGCAGCTTAGGGAGGTCAGGGGTGAACACTGAAGCTTTCTTT. Its translation is CASSLGRSGVNTEAFF.